The 21 T cell receptor beta chains presented below share a single source sample, sequenced in a study of T cells after yellow fever vaccination (dated by TCRdb to between 2018 and 2021). The sample's treatment or condition label, in plain terms: live attenuated yellow fever vaccine strain. Library construction relied on 5' RACE. The sequencer was an Illumina HiSeq 2500. TCRdb trimmed public reads at Q25 via fastp, called clones via MiXCR and kept in-frame beta chains. Identical CDR3 protein sequences are pooled into one entry, listed with their most common genes and DNA. For this sample there are about 260,000 distinct CDR3 sequences; around 13% appear just once. The ten largest clones take up roughly 0.5% of the sample. This material consisted of CD4+ T cells sorted from PBMCs, taken 45 days after the yellow fever booster vaccination. The origin of the receptors is a young man who received the YFV17D yellow fever vaccine.

This clonotype turned up a few times. The gene calls are TRBV7-2 and TRBJ2-3, with 11 bases identical to TRBD2. This CDR3 spans 15 amino acids. Trimming cost V 5 bases and J 4 bases; bases outside gene matches: 5. Looked up from germline, CDR1 is SGHTA and CDR2 is FQGNSA. The CDR3 loop reads CASSLSGRAPDTQYF. CDR3 nucleotide sequence: TGTGCCAGCAGCCTTAGCGGGAGGGCCCCAGATACGCAGTATTTT.

V is TRBV20-1 and J is TRBJ1-2; weak D call: TRBD1 (5 bases). Trimming removed 5 bases from V and 7 bases from J, with 20 bases in between. This CDR3 comprises 14 residues. Germline-derived CDR1 and CDR2 are DFQATT and SNEGSKA (reference sequence). CDR3 residues: CSAGGGKEYSGYTF. The CDR3 DNA reads as TGCAGTGCTGGCGGGGGAAAGGAGTATTCTGGCTACACCTTC.

A few counts support this clonotype. The J gene is TRBJ2-3, the V gene TRBV20-1, with 8 bases lining up with TRBD2. Germline CDR1 reads DFQATT; CDR2 reads SNEGSKA (reference sequence). This CDR3 contains 14 residues. V trimming: 0 bases; J trimming: 3 bases; junction bases outside the gene matches: 2. The CDR3 DNA reads TGCAGTGCTAGAGAAGCGGGAGTAACAGATACGCAGTATTTT. This sequence encodes CSAREAGVTDTQYF.

This clonotype was detected a few times. The chain joins TRBV2 to TRBJ2-7, with TRBD2 as a possible D gene (5 bases). The CDR3 runs 15 residues. Per the germline V gene, CDR1 is SNHLY and CDR2 is FYNNEI. V was cut by 4 bases and J by 6 bases, with 19 bases left in between. In DNA, the CDR3 is TGTGCCAGCAGTGCCCGACTACATTCCGGTAGCGAGCAGTACTTC. This gives the protein CASSARLHSGSEQYF.

The CDR3 nucleotides read TGCAGTGCTCACGGGACTAGCGGGAGTAGGTACGAGCAGTACTTC. Translation: CSAHGTSGSRYEQYF. The V and J genes are TRBV20-1 and TRBJ2-7; TRBD2 aligns across 14 bases. V dropped 5 bases and J dropped 4; count of bases not matched to a gene: 7. The germline V gene has CDR1 DFQATT and CDR2 SNEGSKA (reference sequence). CDR3 length: 15 residues.

This chain joins TRBV27 and TRBJ1-1; 11 bases agree with TRBD1. The ends lost 1 base at V and 5 bases at J; junction bases unmatched: 6. The CDR3 contains 16 residues. Germline values: CDR1 MNHEY, CDR2 SMNVEV (reference sequence). CDR3 nucleotides: TGTGCCAGCAGTTTATGGAGTGGGACAGGGGGTACTGAAGCTTTCTTT. This gives the protein CASSLWSGTGGTEAFF.

The chain uses TRBV7-2 and TRBJ2-1, with D unclear. The V gene's germline CDR1 is SGHTA and CDR2 FQGNSA. There are 13 residues in the CDR3. The V end lost 1 base, the J end lost 9 bases, and 10 bases lay between the germline ends. The CDR3 spells CASSLEYYGEQFF. CDR3 DNA sequence: TGTGCCAGCAGCTTAGAATACTATGGTGAGCAGTTCTTC. Full variable domain (remainder filled in from reference TRBV7-2 and TRBJ2-1): GAGVSQSPSNKVTEKGKDVELRCDPISGHTALYWYRQSLGQGLEFLIYFQGNSAPDKSGLPSDRFSAERTGGSVSTLTIQRTQQEDSAVYLCASSLEYYGEQFFGPGTRLTVL.

J is TRBJ1-5 and V is TRBV20-1; no clear D gene. V lost 3 bases to trimming and J lost 3 bases, with 12 bases between them. The length of the CDR3 is 14 residues. Germline V gives CDR1 DFQATT, CDR2 SNEGSKA (reference sequence). CDR3 residues: CSAREGNFNQPQHF. Written as DNA, the CDR3 is TGCAGTGCTAGGGAAGGCAATTTCAATCAGCCCCAGCATTTT.

This chain uses TRBV18 with TRBJ1-2; maybe TRBD1 (6 bases). This CDR3 has 13 residues. The germline gives CDR1 KGHSH, CDR2 LQKENI. V was trimmed by 6 bases and J by 3 bases, leaving 11 bases between them. The CDR3 DNA reads as TGTGCCAGCTCGGCAGGGGTGGACTATGGCTACACCTTC. Its translation is CASSAGVDYGYTF.

This clonotype has only a few counts. The gene calls are TRBV11-2 and TRBJ2-7; D perhaps matches TRBD2 (6 bases). Germline V gene lookup returns CDR1 SGHAT and CDR2 FQNNGV. This CDR3 is built from 14 residues. Trimming cost V 2 bases and J 2 bases, with 10 bases left between them. The DNA for the CDR3 is TGTGCCAGCAGCTTATGGGGACTCACCTACGAGCAGTACTTC. Translating gives CASSLWGLTYEQYF.

The gene calls are TRBV7-2 and TRBJ2-5; TRBD2 is a possible D gene (7 bases). V was shortened by 5 bases and J by 5 bases, with 21 bases between the two germline ends. This CDR3 is 16 amino acids long. Germline-derived CDR1 and CDR2 are SGHTA and FQGNSA. The CDR3 DNA reads as TGTGCCAGCAGCATTATTGTGGGAGGGGGGCAGGAGACCCAGTACTTC. Its translation: CASSIIVGGGQETQYF.

The chain joins TRBV7-2 to TRBJ2-1; D not certain. The CDR3 totals 15 residues. Trimming stripped 0 bases from V and 3 bases from J, with 9 bases between. CDR1 SGHTA and CDR2 FQGNSA come from the germline V gene. CDR3 DNA sequence: TGTGCCAGCAGCTTAGCGTCGTTTAGCTACAATGAGCAGTTCTTC. This sequence encodes CASSLASFSYNEQFF.

The CDR3 nucleotides read TGCAGTGCTAGAGGCCGGGGAAAGGTCAGCTCCTACGAGCAGTACTTC. It specifies CSARGRGKVSSYEQYF. The chain uses TRBV20-1 and TRBJ2-7; weak D call: TRBD2 (5 bases). The CDR3 extends over 16 amino acids. Germline V gene lookup returns CDR1 DFQATT and CDR2 SNEGSKA (reference sequence). V lost 1 base to trimming and J lost 0 bases, with 16 bases between them.

This clonotype was picked up a small number of times. The V gene is TRBV7-2, the J gene TRBJ2-7, with 13 bases that match TRBD2. Germline V lookup: CDR1 SGHTA, CDR2 FQGNSA. CDR3 length: 16 amino acids. V lost 5 bases to trimming and J lost 2 bases; unmatched junction nucleotides: 6. This CDR3 reads CASSPGTSGEPYEQYF. The CDR3 DNA sequence: TGTGCCAGCAGCCCTGGGACTAGCGGGGAGCCCTACGAGCAGTACTTC.

The chain couples TRBV6-1 to TRBJ2-1, with 9 positions matching TRBD1. V lost 6 bases, J lost 8 bases, and 11 bases stayed unmatched. This CDR3 region has 15 residues. Germline V CDR1 and CDR2: MNHNS, SASEGT. CDR3 sequence reads: CASSRSRQGGDEQFF. In nucleotides, the CDR3 is TGTGCCAGCAGCCGGTCCAGACAGGGGGGCGATGAGCAGTTCTTC.

This clonotype was counted only a few times. The J gene is TRBJ2-3, the V gene TRBV5-1; D ambiguous. Germline values: CDR1 SGHRS, CDR2 YFSETQ. This CDR3 is 15 amino acids long. V lost 0 bases and J lost 4, with 12 bases in between. The CDR3 sequence is CASSLASGLADTQYF. DNA for the CDR3: TGCGCCAGCAGCTTGGCTTCCGGGCTCGCAGATACGCAGTATTTT. The complete variable domain, with remaining parts taken from reference TRBV5-1 and TRBJ2-3, reads KAGVTQTPRYLIKTRGQQVTLSCSPISGHRSVSWYQQTPGQGLQFLFEYFSETQRNKGNFPGRFSGRQFSNSRSEMNVSTLELGDSALYLCASSLASGLADTQYFGPGTRLTVL.

This clonotype showed up just a few times. The chain employs TRBV20-1 and TRBJ1-2, with unresolved D. Germline values: CDR1 DFQATT, CDR2 SNEGSKA (reference sequence). CDR3 length: 12 residues. Trimming took off 3 bases at V and 4 bases at J, with 9 bases between the two ends. CDR3 region: CSASERSYGYTF. Written as DNA, the CDR3 is TGCAGTGCTAGTGAGAGGTCCTATGGCTACACCTTC.

This clonotype was seen repeatedly, ten times or more. The chain employs TRBV5-5 and TRBJ2-2; 8 bases fit TRBD1. Looked up from germline, CDR1 is SGHKS and CDR2 is YYEKEE (reference sequence). V lost 1 base to trimming and J lost 7 bases; unmatched junction nucleotides: 6. CDR3 length equals 15 residues. The CDR3 sequence: CASSLRTGFSGELFF. For the CDR3, the DNA is TGTGCCAGCAGCTTGAGGACAGGGTTTAGCGGGGAGCTGTTTTTT.

This clonotype was observed a handful of times. The J gene is TRBJ2-5, the V gene TRBV27; 7 bases align to TRBD1. CDR1 MNHEY and CDR2 SMNVEV come from the germline V gene (reference sequence). CDR3 length equals 15 residues. The junction had 8 bases not matched to a gene; V was cut back by 5 bases and J by 2 bases. CDR3 nucleotide sequence: TGTGCCAGCAGTCCCTTGACAGGGTGGCAAGAGACCCAGTACTTC. It codes for CASSPLTGWQETQYF.

This clonotype was picked up one time. The rearrangement joins TRBV7-2 to TRBJ2-1; D gene ambiguous. V was trimmed by 3 bases and J by 9 bases, leaving 9 bases between them. The CDR3 spans 12 residues. CDR1 and CDR2 (germline): SGHTA, FQGNSA. The DNA of the CDR3 is TGTGCCAGCAGCTTTCTGGCTCCTGAGCAGTTCTTC. It specifies CASSFLAPEQFF.

This clonotype was seen a handful of times. The rearrangement uses TRBV7-3 and TRBJ2-3; no reliable D call. The CDR3 extends over 15 amino acids. Germline CDR1 reads SGHTA; CDR2 reads FQGTGA. V dropped 5 bases and J dropped 4 bases, with 16 bases sitting between them. CDR3 loop: CASSTSQLRSDTQYF. The CDR3 DNA is TGTGCCAGCAGCACGTCTCAGCTTAGGTCAGATACGCAGTATTTT.